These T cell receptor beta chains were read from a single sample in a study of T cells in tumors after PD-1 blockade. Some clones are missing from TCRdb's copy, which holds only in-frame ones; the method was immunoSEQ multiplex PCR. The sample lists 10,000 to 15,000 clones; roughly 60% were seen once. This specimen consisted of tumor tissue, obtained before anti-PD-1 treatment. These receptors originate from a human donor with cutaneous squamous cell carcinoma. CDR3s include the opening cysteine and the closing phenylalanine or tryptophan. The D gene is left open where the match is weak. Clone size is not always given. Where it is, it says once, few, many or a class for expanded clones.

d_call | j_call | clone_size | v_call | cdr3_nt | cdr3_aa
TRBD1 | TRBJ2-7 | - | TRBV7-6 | TGTGCCAGCAGCCCAGGGACAGGGAACTTGTACGAGCAGTACTTC | CASSPGTGNLYEQYF
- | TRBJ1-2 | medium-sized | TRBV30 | TGTGCCTGGACTATGACGGGACTGCTCGACGGCTACACCTTC | CAWTMTGLLDGYTF
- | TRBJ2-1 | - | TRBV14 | TGTGCCAGCAGCCAAGCGTCCCATCTCCCCTCCTACAATGAGCAGTTCTTC | CASSQASHLPSYNEQFF
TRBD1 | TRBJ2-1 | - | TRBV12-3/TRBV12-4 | TGTGCCAGCAGGATTACAGGGGAGCATGAGCAGTTCTTC | CASRITGEHEQFF
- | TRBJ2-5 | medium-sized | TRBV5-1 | TGCGCCAGCAGGGGCGAGGAGACCCAGTACTTC | CASRGEETQYF
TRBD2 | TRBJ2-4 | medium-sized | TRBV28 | TGTGCCAGCAGTTTTCCGCCCCGGGCTAGCGGGGGGGACAAAAACATTCAGTACTTC | CASSFPPRASGGDKNIQYF
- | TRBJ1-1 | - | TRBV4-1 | TGCGCCAGCAGCCAGGAACTTGGATACACTGAAGCTTTCTTT | CASSQELGYTEAFF
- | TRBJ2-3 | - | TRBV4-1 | TGCGCCAGCAGCCAAGGGCCACAGTGGGATACGCAGTATTTT | CASSQGPQWDTQYF
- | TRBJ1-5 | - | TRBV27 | TGTGCCAGCAGTAGCAGGACCGCTGGGAATCAGCCCCAGCATTTT | CASSSRTAGNQPQHF
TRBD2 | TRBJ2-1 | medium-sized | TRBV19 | TGTGCCAGTAGTATATTCGGGACTAGCGGCGGGGTCAATGAGCAGTTCTTC | CASSIFGTSGGVNEQFF
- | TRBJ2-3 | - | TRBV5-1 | TGCGCCAGCAGCTGGCGATCAGCGGTCACAGATACGCAGTATTTT | CASSWRSAVTDTQYF
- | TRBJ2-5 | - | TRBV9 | TGTGCCAGCAGCCCCCGCGAGACCCAGTACTTC | CASSPRETQYF
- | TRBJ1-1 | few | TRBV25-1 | TGTGCCAGCAGTGAAGGGGGGACGCCTTTCTTT | CASSEGGTPFF
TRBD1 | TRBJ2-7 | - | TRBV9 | TGTGCCAGCAGCGCAACAGGGGTCTCCTACGAGCAGTACTTC | CASSATGVSYEQYF
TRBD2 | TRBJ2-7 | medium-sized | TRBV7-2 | TGTGCCAGCAGCATAGCGGGAGGGATCCACGAGCAGTACTTC | CASSIAGGIHEQYF